The 32 T cell receptor beta chains listed next were all sequenced from one sample in a study of blood T cell repertoires in COVID-19. Method: immunoSEQ multiplex PCR; TCRdb's copy keeps in-frame clones and lacks some. The sample holds around 100,000 clones, approximately 80% seen once. The sequencing sample was made of peripheral blood. All receptors come from a man over 45 with active or convalescent COVID-19.

The J gene is TRBJ2-5, the V gene TRBV27, with D perhaps TRBD1 (6 bases). V lost 7 bases and J 4 bases, leaving 19 bases between the germline ends. Germline V lookup: CDR1 MNHEY, CDR2 SMNVEV (reference sequence). The length of the CDR3 is 15 residues. The chain's CDR3 is CASTKTGRVGETQYF. The DNA of the CDR3 is TGTGCCAGCACCAAGACAGGTAGAGTGGGAGAGACCCAGTACTTC.

The chain employs TRBV5-5 and TRBJ1-1; D gene unclear. CDR1 SGHKS and CDR2 YYEKEE come from the germline V gene (reference sequence). The CDR3 extends over 12 amino acids. The V end was cut by 4 bases, the J end by 10 bases, with 14 bases between. CDR3: CASSPREPRAFF. DNA for the CDR3: TGTGCCAGCAGCCCAAGGGAGCCTAGAGCTTTCTTT.

The V call is TRBV6-5, the J call TRBJ2-5; 7 positions match TRBD1. Unmatched junction bases numbered 4, after V lost 5 bases and J lost 4 bases. The CDR3 has 13 amino acids. CDR1 is MNHEY, CDR2 SVGAGI, per germline. The CDR3 DNA is TGTGCCAGCAGTAACGGACAGGTAGAGACCCAGTACTTC. Its protein product is CASSNGQVETQYF.

This clone has only one observation. The V gene is TRBV25-1, the J gene TRBJ2-5; D remains ambiguous. The germline V and J ends were trimmed by 5 bases and 5 bases, with 9 bases remaining between them. CDR1 is MGHDK, CDR2 SYGVNS, per germline. The CDR3 is made up of 12 amino acids. The CDR3 loop is CASSRLQETQYF. The CDR3 DNA reads as TGTGCCAGCAGTCGACTCCAGGAGACCCAGTACTTC.

The V gene is TRBV10-3, the J gene TRBJ2-2; perhaps TRBD1 as D (6 bases). V was clipped by 4 bases and J by 6 bases, with 18 bases between them. Germline loops: CDR1 ENHRY, CDR2 SYGVKD. CDR3 length: 16 amino acids. The chain's CDR3 is CAISVAGTKVSGELFF. CDR3 sequence (DNA): TGTGCCATCAGTGTCGCCGGGACAAAGGTCTCCGGGGAGCTGTTTTTT.

The rearrangement joins TRBV5-1 to TRBJ2-2, with 9 bases identical to TRBD1. With V trimmed by 5 bases and J by 7 bases, 12 bases remained unmatched. Germline CDR1 and CDR2: SGHRS and YFSETQ. The CDR3 is 16 amino acids. In nucleotides, the CDR3 is TGCGCCAGCAGTTCACCGGGACAGGGAATGATCGGGGAGCTGTTTTTT. Protein product: CASSSPGQGMIGELFF. Full variable domain (remainder filled in from reference TRBV5-1 and TRBJ2-2): KAGVTQTPRYLIKTRGQQVTLSCSPISGHRSVSWYQQTPGQGLQFLFEYFSETQRNKGNFPGRFSGRQFSNSRSEMNVSTLELGDSALYLCASSSPGQGMIGELFFGEGSRLTVL.

This clone was seen a few times. The rearrangement uses TRBV5-1 and TRBJ2-5; weak D call: TRBD2 (6 bases). The CDR3 runs 14 residues. Deletions cut 4 bases from V and 2 bases from J, with 12 bases between. CDR1 and CDR2 (germline): SGHRS, YFSETQ. The CDR3 reads CASSAGLGQETQYF. The CDR3 DNA is TGCGCCAGCAGCGCGGGACTGGGGCAAGAGACCCAGTACTTC. Full variable domain (remainder filled in from reference TRBV5-1 and TRBJ2-5): KAGVTQTPRYLIKTRGQQVTLSCSPISGHRSVSWYQQTPGQGLQFLFEYFSETQRNKGNFPGRFSGRQFSNSRSEMNVSTLELGDSALYLCASSAGLGQETQYFGPGTRLLVL.

The genes are TRBV3-1 (or the pseudogene TRBV3-2) and TRBJ2-5, with D maybe TRBD2 (5 bases). CDR3 length: 16 amino acids. Germline V gives CDR1 LGHDT, CDR2 YNNKEL (reference sequence). V gave up 3 bases and J gave up 5 bases, with 19 bases separating them. CDR3 amino acids: CASSHLGGAVRETQYF. CDR3 coding DNA: TGTGCCAGCAGCCACTTAGGCGGAGCGGTCAGGGAGACCCAGTACTTC.

A remark on this clone: One end of the junction fails to match germline, which may point to a read error. CDR3 nucleotides: TGTGCCAGCAGTCGCGGGACTAGCGGGCATTCTAGGATCTTC. Translation: CASSRGTSGHSRIF. The V and J genes are TRBV9 and TRBJ2-1, with TRBD2 identical over 12 bases. The CDR3 has 14 amino acids. From germline, CDR1 is SGDLS and CDR2 YYNGEE.

In this sample, this clone turned up once. V and J are TRBV5-1 and TRBJ1-1; D gene ambiguous. V lost 0 bases and J lost 4, with 7 bases in between. Germline CDR1 and CDR2: SGHRS and YFSETQ. The CDR3 has 13 residues. The CDR3 reads CASSLAGSTEAFF. CDR3 coding DNA: TGCGCCAGCAGCTTGGCCGGGTCCACTGAAGCTTTCTTT.

This clone showed up just a few times. The chain is built from TRBV29-1 and TRBJ1-5; 8 bases are a match to TRBD1. The trim removed 6 bases at V and 4 bases at J, leaving 2 bases unmatched. The CDR3 has 12 residues. Germline V CDR1 and CDR2: SQVTM, ANQGSEA. In DNA form, the CDR3 reads TGCAGCGTGGGGACAGGTAATCAGCCCCAGCATTTT. The encoded protein is CSVGTGNQPQHF. Using reference TRBV29-1 and TRBJ1-5 for the parts outside the CDR3, the full variable domain is SAVISQKPSRDICQRGTSLTIQCQVDSQVTMMFWYRQQPGQSLTLIATANQGSEATYESGFVIDKFPISRPNLTFSTLTVSNMSPEDSSIYLCSVGTGNQPQHFGDGTRLSIL.

The CDR3 nucleotides are TGTGCCAGCAGCTTAGTTGGACTCCCAGTAAGTCAGCATACGCAGTATTTT. Its translation is CASSLVGLPVSQHTQYF. The chain combines TRBV11-3 with TRBJ2-3, with a tentative D call TRBD2 (5 bases). Trimming stripped 1 base from V and 7 bases from J, with 21 bases between. CDR3 size: 17 residues. CDR1 and CDR2 (germline): SGHNT, YENEEA.

This CDR3 reads CASSLLSSGRASSEEQYF. CDR3 DNA: TGCGCCAGCAGCTTATTATCAAGCGGGAGGGCCTCTTCGGAAGAGCAGTACTTC. V gene TRBV5-1 combines with J gene TRBJ2-7; 10 nucleotides line up with TRBD2. V was pared by 2 bases and J by 7 bases, with 18 bases of the junction left unmatched. The CDR3 covers 18 residues. The germline V gene encodes CDR1 SGHRS and CDR2 YFSETQ.

The rearrangement links TRBV10-3 to TRBJ1-1; D not resolved. Looked up from germline, CDR1 is ENHRY and CDR2 is SYGVKD. The CDR3 has 13 amino acids. V lost 8 bases and J 1 base, leaving 11 bases between the germline ends. CDR3 in amino acids: CAIRVGGNTEAFF. CDR3 coding DNA: TGTGCCATCCGGGTTGGAGGGAACACTGAAGCTTTCTTT.

This chain joins TRBV19 and TRBJ1-5; TRBD1 matches at 7 bases. Germline CDR1 LNHDA, CDR2 SQIVND (reference sequence). The V gene end was trimmed by 4 bases and the J gene end by 3 bases; junction bases not matched to a gene: 6. The CDR3 totals 15 residues. The CDR3 region is CASSKGARNNQPQHF. CDR3 bases: TGTGCCAGTAGTAAGGGGGCTCGAAACAATCAGCCCCAGCATTTT.

This clone came up once. The V call is TRBV19, the J call TRBJ2-7; no clear D gene. The CDR3 runs 15 residues. Germline CDR1 reads LNHDA; CDR2 reads SQIVND (reference sequence). V gave up 5 bases and J gave up 4 bases, with 18 bases separating them. The DNA of the CDR3 is TGTGCCAGTAGTGACGGGTTCACGTTTATGTACGAGCAGTACTTC. It codes for CASSDGFTFMYEQYF.

The chain carries TRBV13 and TRBJ1-1, with D unresolved. Per the germline V gene, CDR1 is PRHDT and CDR2 is FYEKMQ (reference sequence). V dropped 5 bases and J dropped 0 bases, with 7 bases sitting between them. This CDR3 contains 13 residues. The CDR3 protein is CASSIKLNTEAFF. DNA for the CDR3: TGTGCCAGCAGCATAAAATTGAACACTGAAGCTTTCTTT. Full variable domain (missing parts from reference TRBV13 and TRBJ1-1): AAGVIQSPRHLIKEKRETATLKCYPIPRHDTVYWYQQGPGQDPQFLISFYEKMQSDKGSIPDRFSAQQFSDYHSELNMSSLELGDSALYFCASSIKLNTEAFFGQGTRLTVV.

V usage is TRBV5-1 and J usage is TRBJ2-7, with 7 bases identical to TRBD1. The germline V gene has CDR1 SGHRS and CDR2 YFSETQ. The V segment lost 4 bases and the J segment 2 bases; nucleotides outside the gene matches: 6. This CDR3 comprises 14 residues. The CDR3 DNA sequence: TGCGCCAGCAGCCTGGACAGGAGAACCTACGAGCAGTACTTC. This encodes CASSLDRRTYEQYF. The whole variable domain, filled in from reference TRBV5-1 and TRBJ2-7, reads KAGVTQTPRYLIKTRGQQVTLSCSPISGHRSVSWYQQTPGQGLQFLFEYFSETQRNKGNFPGRFSGRQFSNSRSEMNVSTLELGDSALYLCASSLDRRTYEQYFGPGTRLTVT.

V usage is TRBV10-1 and J usage is TRBJ2-1, with TRBD2 matching over 11 bases. Per germline, CDR1 WNHNN and CDR2 SYGVQD (reference sequence). With 6 bases clipped from V and 7 bases from J, the junction kept 8 bases outside the gene matches. The length of the CDR3 is 15 residues. This chain's CDR3 is CASRGTLAGGNEQFF. CDR3 bases: TGCGCCAGCAGGGGTACTCTAGCGGGAGGTAATGAGCAGTTCTTC.

V usage is TRBV9 and J usage is TRBJ2-1, with TRBD2 matching over 7 bases. The germline V gene has CDR1 SGDLS and CDR2 YYNGEE. The J segment lost 8 bases and the V segment lost 4 bases, leaving 12 bases of the junction unmatched. This CDR3 contains 15 residues. CDR3 in DNA: TGTGCCAGCAGCCTGACTAGCCGTTTTGAGGATGAGCAGTTCTTC. Translated: CASSLTSRFEDEQFF.

The rearrangement links TRBV5-1 to TRBJ2-3; 9 bases agree with TRBD1. The germline V gene encodes CDR1 SGHRS and CDR2 YFSETQ. Losses at the gene ends were 4 bases for V and 2 bases for J; bases not matched to a gene: 8. This CDR3 comprises 16 residues. CDR3 nucleotide sequence: TGCGCCAGCAGCCCGGACAGGGGCTCAATCACAGATACGCAGTATTTT. Its protein product is CASSPDRGSITDTQYF.

V and J are TRBV5-3 and TRBJ1-2, with a possible D match to TRBD1 (5 bases). TRBV5-3 is placed among ORFs of uncertain function. Trimming took off 2 bases at V and 6 bases at J, with 11 bases between the two ends. The CDR3 length is 13 residues. The CDR3 is CARSFRGQDGYTF. The CDR3 DNA reads TGTGCCAGAAGCTTTAGGGGCCAAGATGGCTACACCTTC.

This clone turned up a few times. The chain has TRBV30 and TRBJ2-5; a possible D gene is TRBD2 (6 bases). This CDR3 has 16 amino acids. Trimming stripped 3 bases from V and 5 bases from J, with 22 bases between. CDR1 is GTSNPN, CDR2 SVGIG, per germline (reference sequence). CDR3 region: CAWSGGFVNSGETQYF. The CDR3 DNA sequence: TGTGCCTGGAGCGGAGGGTTTGTAAATAGTGGGGAGACCCAGTACTTC.

The V gene is TRBV5-1, the J gene TRBJ2-7; 9 positions match TRBD1. V lost 3 bases to trimming and J lost 1 base; unmatched junction nucleotides: 2. CDR3 length equals 14 residues. Germline V CDR1 and CDR2: SGHRS, YFSETQ. The CDR3 sequence: CASSSDRGSYEQYF. In nucleotides, the CDR3 is TGCGCCAGCAGCTCGGACAGGGGTTCCTACGAGCAGTACTTC. The entire variable domain, with the rest obtained from reference TRBV5-1 and TRBJ2-7, is as follows: KAGVTQTPRYLIKTRGQQVTLSCSPISGHRSVSWYQQTPGQGLQFLFEYFSETQRNKGNFPGRFSGRQFSNSRSEMNVSTLELGDSALYLCASSSDRGSYEQYFGPGTRLTVT.

The V gene is TRBV7-2, the J gene TRBJ1-5; 9 nucleotides agree with TRBD1. Germline values: CDR1 SGHTA, CDR2 FQGNSA. The CDR3 runs 17 residues. The V segment lost 0 bases and the J segment 4 bases; nucleotides outside the gene matches: 7. CDR3: CASSLARDRATNQPQHF. DNA for the CDR3: TGTGCCAGCAGCTTAGCGCGGGACAGGGCTACTAATCAGCCCCAGCATTTT.

The J gene is TRBJ2-7, the V gene TRBV7-6; TRBD1 matches 11 bases. This CDR3 is 16 amino acids long. Looked up from germline, CDR1 is SGHVS and CDR2 is FNYEAQ. The V segment lost 5 bases and the J segment 6 bases; nucleotides outside the gene matches: 12. The CDR3 region has the DNA TGTGCCAGCAGCCCGACCCCGGACAGGGGGCCGGGCGAGCAGTACTTC. Its translation: CASSPTPDRGPGEQYF.

V gene TRBV13 combines with J gene TRBJ1-3; weak D call: TRBD1 (6 bases). Germline loops: CDR1 PRHDT, CDR2 FYEKMQ (reference sequence). With 1 base removed from V and 0 bases from J, the gap between germline ends came to 13 bases. This CDR3 is built from 17 residues. This CDR3 is CASSLEPQGISGNTIYF. The CDR3 nucleotides are TGTGCCAGCAGCTTAGAGCCACAGGGTATCTCTGGAAACACCATATATTTT. Full variable domain (remainder filled in from reference TRBV13 and TRBJ1-3): AAGVIQSPRHLIKEKRETATLKCYPIPRHDTVYWYQQGPGQDPQFLISFYEKMQSDKGSIPDRFSAQQFSDYHSELNMSSLELGDSALYFCASSLEPQGISGNTIYFGEGSWLTVV.

CDR3 sequence (DNA): TGTGCCAGCTCACAAGGACAGGGGGCGACCACTGAAGCTTTCTTT. The encoded protein is CASSQGQGATTEAFF. The chain joins TRBV18 to TRBJ1-1; 11 bases line up with TRBD1. After removal of 4 bases from V and 4 bases from J, the junction contained 5 bases not matched to a gene. The CDR3 sequence is 15 residues long. Looked up from germline, CDR1 is KGHSH and CDR2 is LQKENI.

The chain employs TRBV2 and TRBJ2-3; D perhaps matches TRBD2 (6 bases). The length of the CDR3 is 14 residues. The germline CDR1 and CDR2 sequences are SNHLY and FYNNEI. V was clipped by 3 bases and J by 2 bases, with 9 bases between them. Here the CDR3 DNA reads TGTGCCAGCAGTGAGCGGGGACTCACAGATACGCAGTATTTT. Its translation is CASSERGLTDTQYF. Full variable domain (outside the CDR3, taken from reference TRBV2 and TRBJ2-3): EPEVTQTPSHQVTQMGQEVILRCVPISNHLYFYWYRQILGQKVEFLVSFYNNEISEKSEIFDDQFSVERPDGSNFTLKIRSTKLEDSAMYFCASSERGLTDTQYFGPGTRLTVL.

This clone was observed once. The J gene is TRBJ1-4, the V gene TRBV7-9; perhaps TRBD1 as D (6 bases). The CDR3 extends over 13 amino acids. The germline V gene encodes CDR1 SEHNR and CDR2 FQNEAQ (reference sequence). Trimming stripped 4 bases from V and 8 bases from J, with 11 bases between. Here the CDR3 reads CASSSGRGEKLFF. CDR3 DNA: TGTGCCAGCAGCTCCGGAAGGGGGGAAAAACTGTTTTTT.

The chain has TRBV27 and TRBJ1-1; no clear D. The V end lost 7 bases, the J end lost 0 bases, and 9 bases lay between the germline ends. Germline-derived CDR1 and CDR2 are MNHEY and SMNVEV (reference sequence). CDR3 length: 13 amino acids. The CDR3 DNA sequence: TGTGCCAGCAAACTCGGGGTGAACACTGAAGCTTTCTTT. Translated: CASKLGVNTEAFF.

The J gene is TRBJ2-1, the V gene TRBV2, with TRBD2 matching 9 bases. Per the germline V gene, CDR1 is SNHLY and CDR2 is FYNNEI. The ends lost 8 bases at V and 4 bases at J; junction bases unmatched: 6. This CDR3 has 14 amino acids. The CDR3: CASQGLAAYNEQFF. CDR3 nucleotide sequence: TGTGCCAGCCAGGGACTAGCAGCATACAATGAGCAGTTCTTC. The full variable domain, rest sourced from reference TRBV2 and TRBJ2-1, is EPEVTQTPSHQVTQMGQEVILRCVPISNHLYFYWYRQILGQKVEFLVSFYNNEISEKSEIFDDQFSVERPDGSNFTLKIRSTKLEDSAMYFCASQGLAAYNEQFFGPGTRLTVL.